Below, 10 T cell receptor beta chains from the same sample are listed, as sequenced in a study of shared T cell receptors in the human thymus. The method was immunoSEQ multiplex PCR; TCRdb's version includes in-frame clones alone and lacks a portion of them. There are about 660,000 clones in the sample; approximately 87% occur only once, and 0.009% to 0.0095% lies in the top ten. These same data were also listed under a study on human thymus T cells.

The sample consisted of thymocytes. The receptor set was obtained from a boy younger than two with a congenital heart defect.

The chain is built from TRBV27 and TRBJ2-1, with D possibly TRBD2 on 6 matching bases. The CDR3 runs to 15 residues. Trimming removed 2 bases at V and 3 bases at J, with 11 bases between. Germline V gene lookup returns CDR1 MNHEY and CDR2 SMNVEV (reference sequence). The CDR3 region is CASSLGGGSYNEQFF. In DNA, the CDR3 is TGTGCCAGCAGTTTAGGGGGAGGTAGCTACAATGAGCAGTTCTTC.

CDR3 DNA sequence: TGTGCCAGCATAAAGCGGGGGGGTTACAATGAGCAGTTCTTC. It translates to CASIKRGGYNEQFF. V and J are TRBV6-1 and TRBJ2-1; the match to TRBD2 covers 10 bases. V was pared by 7 bases and J by 4 bases, with 4 bases of the junction left unmatched. The germline V gene encodes CDR1 MNHNS and CDR2 SASEGT. CDR3 length equals 14 residues.

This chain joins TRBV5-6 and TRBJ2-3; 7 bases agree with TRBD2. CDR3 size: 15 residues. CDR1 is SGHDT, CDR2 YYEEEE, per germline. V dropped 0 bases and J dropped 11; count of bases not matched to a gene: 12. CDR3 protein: CASSLGLQDGGGQYF. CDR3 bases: TGTGCCAGCAGCTTGGGGCTCCAAGATGGGGGGGGGCAGTATTTT.

The CDR3 DNA follows: TGTGCCAGCAGCCCGGAGGTCGGCCTGCCGGTGAATGAAAAACTGTTTTTT. It yields the protein CASSPEVGLPVNEKLFF. The chain is built from TRBV5-5 and TRBJ1-4, with no clear D. Trimming removed 4 bases from V and 5 bases from J, with 21 bases in between. The length of the CDR3 is 17 residues. Looked up from germline, CDR1 is SGHKS and CDR2 is YYEKEE (reference sequence).

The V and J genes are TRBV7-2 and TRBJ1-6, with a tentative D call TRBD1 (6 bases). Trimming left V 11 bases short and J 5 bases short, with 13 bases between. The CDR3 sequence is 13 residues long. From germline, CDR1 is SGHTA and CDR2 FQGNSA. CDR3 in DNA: TGTGCCGGGGGGGGCAGGGATAATTCACCCCTCCACTTT. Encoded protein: CAGGGRDNSPLHF. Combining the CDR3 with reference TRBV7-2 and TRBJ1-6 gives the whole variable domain GAGVSQSPSNKVTEKGKDVELRCDPISGHTALYWYRQSLGQGLEFLIYFQGNSAPDKSGLPSDRFSAERTGGSVSTLTIQRTQQEDSAVYLCAGGGRDNSPLHFGNGTRLTVT.

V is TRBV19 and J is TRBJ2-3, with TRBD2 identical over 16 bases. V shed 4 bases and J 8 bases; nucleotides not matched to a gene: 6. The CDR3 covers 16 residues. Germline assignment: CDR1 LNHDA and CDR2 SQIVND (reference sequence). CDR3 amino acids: CASSSGTSGRERTQYF. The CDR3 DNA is TGTGCCAGTAGTAGCGGGACTAGCGGGAGGGAGCGTACGCAGTATTTT. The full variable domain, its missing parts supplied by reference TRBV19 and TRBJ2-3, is DGGITQSPKYLFRKEGQNVTLSCEQNLNHDAMYWYRQDPGQGLRLIYYSQIVNDFQKGDIAEGYSVSREKKESFPLTVTSAQKNPTAFYLCASSSGTSGRERTQYFGPGTRLTVL.

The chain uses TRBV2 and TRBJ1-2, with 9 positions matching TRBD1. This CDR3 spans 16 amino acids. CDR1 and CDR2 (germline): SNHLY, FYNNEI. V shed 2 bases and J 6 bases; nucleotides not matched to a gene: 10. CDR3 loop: CASSERPDRGIDGYTF. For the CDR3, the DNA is TGTGCCAGCAGTGAACGGCCTGACAGGGGGATTGATGGCTACACCTTC.

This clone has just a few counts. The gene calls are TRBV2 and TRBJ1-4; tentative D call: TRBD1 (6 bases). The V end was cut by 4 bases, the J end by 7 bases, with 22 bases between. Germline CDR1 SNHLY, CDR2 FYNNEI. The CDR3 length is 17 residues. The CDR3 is CASSAPPLDRLGEKLFF. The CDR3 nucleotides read TGTGCCAGCAGTGCCCCCCCCTTGGACAGATTGGGTGAAAAACTGTTTTTT.

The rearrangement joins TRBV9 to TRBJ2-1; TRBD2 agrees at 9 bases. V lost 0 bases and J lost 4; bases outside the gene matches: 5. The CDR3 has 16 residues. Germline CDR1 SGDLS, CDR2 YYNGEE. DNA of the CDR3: TGTGCCAGCAGCGTAGAACTAGCGGGTGAATACAATGAGCAGTTCTTC. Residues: CASSVELAGEYNEQFF.

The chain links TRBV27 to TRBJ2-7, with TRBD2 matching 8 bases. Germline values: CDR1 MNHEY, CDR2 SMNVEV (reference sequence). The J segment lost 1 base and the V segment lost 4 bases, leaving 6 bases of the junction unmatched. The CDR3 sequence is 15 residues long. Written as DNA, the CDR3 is TGTGCCAGCAGTTACGCGGGGGGCCATTCCTACGAGCAGTACTTC. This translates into CASSYAGGHSYEQYF.